This is a list of T cell receptor beta chains from one sample in a study of T cell repertoires in cytomegalovirus infection. MiXCR was run by TCRdb on the reads, yielding one entry per CDR3 protein. The profile shows about 60,000 distinct CDR3 sequences, approximately 36% of them singletons. These receptors have no identified antigens. The sequenced sample was PBMCs, sequenced either directly or after in vitro stimulation (not recorded which). These TCRs come from a human donor in good health (CMV status not recorded). Some clones in this sample may be carry-over from other donors' samples. The CDR3 runs from the conserved cysteine through the conserved F or W. The D gene is left open where the match is weak. Clone size, where shown, is once, few, many, or a class for clones that have expanded.

TRBD2	TRBJ2-7	NA	15	TRBV18	TGTGCCAGCTCACCTGTAGCGGGGCCCTCCTACGAGCAGTACTTC	CASSPVAGPSYEQYF
NA	TRBJ1-2	NA	14	TRBV19	TGTGCCACCGCCAAACAGGGAGGGACCTATGGCTACACCTTC	CATAKQGGTYGYTF
NA	TRBJ2-5	many	11	TRBV11-2	TGTGCCAGCAGCTTACAAGAGACCCAGTACTTC	CASSLQETQYF
NA	TRBJ1-2	NA	18	TRBV5-4	TGTGCCAGCAGCTGGGAGGCGAGACGACCAGGGGATGACTATGGCTACACCTTC	CASSWEARRPGDDYGYTF
NA	TRBJ2-1	NA	16	TRBV20-1	TGCAGTGCTAGAGAGGGGGCACCGAGCTCCTACAATGAGCAGTTCTTC	CSAREGAPSSYNEQFF
NA	TRBJ1-1	once	16	TRBV12-3/TRBV12-4	TGTGCCAGCAGTAAAACCAGGACAGAGCCGAACACTGAAGCTTTCTTT	CASSKTRTEPNTEAFF
NA	TRBJ2-7	NA	13	TRBV5-5	TGTGCCAGCAGCCCGGGAGAGTCCTACGAGCAGTACTTC	CASSPGESYEQYF
NA	TRBJ2-1	NA	15	TRBV7-9	TGTGCCAGCAGCCCACCGGGGTCCCCAGGCAATGAGCAGTTCTTC	CASSPPGSPGNEQFF
NA	TRBJ1-6	NA	12	TRBV25-1	TGTGCCAGCAGTGGTACTTCTAGGACCCTCCACTTT	CASSGTSRTLHF
TRBD1	TRBJ2-7	few	14	TRBV7-9	TGTGCCAGCAGCTCAGGACAGGGGACCTACGAGCAGTACTTC	CASSSGQGTYEQYF